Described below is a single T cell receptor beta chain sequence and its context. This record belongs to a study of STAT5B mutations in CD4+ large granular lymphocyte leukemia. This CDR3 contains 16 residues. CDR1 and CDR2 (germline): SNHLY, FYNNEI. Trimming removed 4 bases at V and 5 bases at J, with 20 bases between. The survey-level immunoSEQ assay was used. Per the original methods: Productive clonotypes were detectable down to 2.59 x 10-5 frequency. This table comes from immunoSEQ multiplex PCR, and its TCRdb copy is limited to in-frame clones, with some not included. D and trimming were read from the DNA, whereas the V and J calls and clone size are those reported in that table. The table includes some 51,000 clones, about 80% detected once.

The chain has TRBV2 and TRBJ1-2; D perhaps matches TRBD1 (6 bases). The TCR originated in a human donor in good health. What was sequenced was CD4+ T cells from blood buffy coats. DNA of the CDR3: TGTGCCAGCAGTGCCTCAACCACAGGGAACGCGTATGGCTACACCTTC. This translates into CASSASTTGNAYGYTF.